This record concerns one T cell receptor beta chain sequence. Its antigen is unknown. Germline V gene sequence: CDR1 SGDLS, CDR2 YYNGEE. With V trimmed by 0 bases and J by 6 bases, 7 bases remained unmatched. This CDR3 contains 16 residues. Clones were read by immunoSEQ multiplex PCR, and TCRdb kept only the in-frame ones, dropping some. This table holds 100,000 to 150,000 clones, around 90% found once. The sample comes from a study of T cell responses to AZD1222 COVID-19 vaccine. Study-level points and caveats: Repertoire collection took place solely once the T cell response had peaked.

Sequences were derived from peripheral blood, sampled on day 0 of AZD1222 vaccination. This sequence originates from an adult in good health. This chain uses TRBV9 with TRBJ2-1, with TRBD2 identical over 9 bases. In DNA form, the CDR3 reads TGTGCCAGCAGCGTAGCCGCGGGACTAGCAGCCAATGAGCAGTTCTTC. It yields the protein CASSVAAGLAANEQFF.